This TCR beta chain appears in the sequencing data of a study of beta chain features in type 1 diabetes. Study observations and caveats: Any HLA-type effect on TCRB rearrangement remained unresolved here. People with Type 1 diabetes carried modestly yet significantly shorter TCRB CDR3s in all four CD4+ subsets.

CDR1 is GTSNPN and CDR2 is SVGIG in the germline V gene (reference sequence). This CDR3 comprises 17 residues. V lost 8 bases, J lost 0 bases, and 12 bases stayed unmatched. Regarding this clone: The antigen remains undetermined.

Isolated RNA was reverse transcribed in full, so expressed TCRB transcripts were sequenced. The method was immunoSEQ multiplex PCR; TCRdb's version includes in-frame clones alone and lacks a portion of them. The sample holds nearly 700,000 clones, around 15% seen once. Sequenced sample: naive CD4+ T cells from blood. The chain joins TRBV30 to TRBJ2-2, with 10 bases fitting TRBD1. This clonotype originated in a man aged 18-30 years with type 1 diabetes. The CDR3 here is CATLSRDRGSNTGELFF. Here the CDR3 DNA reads TGTGCCACCTTATCCCGGGACAGGGGCTCGAACACCGGGGAGCTGTTTTTT.